This T cell receptor (beta chain) was profiled in a study of beta chain features in type 1 diabetes. Whole-study findings and limits: The naive, central memory and Treg TCRB repertoires of patients appeared to be more similar to one another than those of healthy donors. Here, the possible influence of HLA type (on TCRB rearrangement) remained unresolved.

This clone occurred a few times. Its cognate antigen is unknown. Expressed TCRB transcripts were sequenced because the isolated RNA had all been reverse transcribed beforehand. Only in-frame clones appear in the TCRdb table, and some are missing; sequencing was by immunoSEQ multiplex PCR. Among a few hundred thousand clones listed, more than 12% were seen once. The TCR comes from a woman aged 18-29 years in good health. Sequencing was carried out using naive CD4+ T cells from blood.

The CDR3 loop is CASSSRSGSASYEQYF. The CDR3, as DNA: TGTGCCAGCAGCTCACGGAGCGGGAGCGCCTCCTACGAGCAGTACTTC. This sequence joins TRBV11-2 and TRBJ2-7; 8 bases agree with TRBD2. V lost 4 bases to trimming and J lost 0 bases; unmatched junction nucleotides: 8. The CDR3 has 16 amino acids. Germline CDR1 is SGHAT and CDR2 is FQNNGV.